The entry below gives a single T cell receptor beta chain sequence along with its context. These data come from a study of human T cells and chemical hapten exposure. Time point specified: pre-sensitization, week 0. The treatment here: therapeutic diphenylcyclopropenone sensitization with weekly scalp DPC. Per the original data handling: Sample TCR totals centred on a median of roughly 96,000, ranging roughly 23,224 to 700,000. TCRdb analysed the RACE reads with MiXCR anew, one entry per CDR3 protein. What appears here as the V and J calls and clone size reflects TCRdb's work, not the paper's. The profile shows 84,000 or so distinct CDR3 sequences, about 8.5% of them singletons. V lost 6 bases to trimming and J lost 7 bases; unmatched junction nucleotides: 1. This CDR3 is built from 13 residues. Germline loops: CDR1 KGHSH, CDR2 LQKENI.

The source material was whole blood, sampled in connection with sensitization to the hapten diphenylcyclopropenone (DPC). The TCR comes from a man aged 35 to 55 with alopecia areata. Some clones in this sample may be carry-over from other donors' samples. The V and J genes are TRBV18 and TRBJ2-1, with 12 bases aligning to TRBD2. Here the CDR3 reads CASSGTSGNEQFF. Here the CDR3 DNA reads TGTGCCAGCTCGGGGACTAGCGGGAATGAGCAGTTCTTC.